This T cell receptor (beta chain) was identified during a study of OX40 agonist ivuxolimab in advanced cancers. Background on the study: Patients were given ivuxolimab, an antibody that agonizes OX40 (CD134). Partial responses occurred in three patients (one hepatocellular carcinoma, two cutaneous melanoma).

General study points: Averaged across samples, CD8+ T cells carried more expanded clones than CD4+ did.

This clone has just a few counts. Its antigen is as yet unknown. Libraries were prepared by immunoSEQ multiplex PCR; TCRdb keeps only in-frame clonotypes and omits some of them. The table shows roughly 32,000 clones, with around 83% occurring only once. Any history of autoimmune disease or systemic immunosuppression disqualified patients. This sample comprised CD4+ or CD8+ T cells sorted from blood, obtained in a trial of the OX40 agonist ivuxolimab. The TCR sequence derives from an adult with an advanced solid tumor such as melanoma, head and neck, liver or kidney cancer.

The CDR3 loop is CASHGSMNTEAFF. The CDR3 DNA sequence: TGTGCCAGCCACGGCAGTATGAACACTGAAGCTTTCTTT. The rearrangement uses TRBV28 and TRBJ1-1; D remains unclear. V lost 8 bases and J lost 0, with 10 bases in between. Per the germline V gene, CDR1 is MDHEN and CDR2 is SYDVKM. The CDR3 runs to 13 residues.